The rows below give T cell receptor beta chains drawn from one sample of a study of shared clonotypes between healthy human individuals. Generated by immunoSEQ multiplex PCR, the TCRdb table keeps only in-frame clones and is missing some. This table has millions of clones, 90% to 95% appearing once. The specimen was naive CD4+ T cells sorted from blood. The origin of the receptors is a man aged 18-30 years in good health. CDR3s include the opening cysteine and the closing phenylalanine or tryptophan. A D gene is named only where the DNA matches it firmly. Clone size is stated in some rows and not others, as once, few, many or a class when expanded.

size: NA
V: TRBV6-1
J: TRBJ2-7
length: 14
D: TRBD1
DNA: TGTGCCAGCAAGAAAGAACAGGGGGCCTACGAGCAGTACTTC
CDR3: CASKKEQGAYEQYF

size: NA
V: TRBV7-5
J: TRBJ2-7
length: 19
D: NA
DNA: TGTGCCAGAAGCGCTGTTCAAGCGCGGGAGTCGAGGTGGGCCTACGAGCAGTACTTC
CDR3: CARSAVQARESRWAYEQYF

size: NA
V: TRBV27
J: TRBJ2-2
length: 16
D: NA
DNA: TGTGCCAGCCGGGACCGCAAACCCTTGAACACCGGGGAGCTGTTTTTT
CDR3: CASRDRKPLNTGELFF

size: NA
V: TRBV5-4
J: TRBJ1-4
length: 14
D: NA
DNA: TGTGCCAGCAGTCCAGGGGCAACTAATGAAAAACTGTTTTTT
CDR3: CASSPGATNEKLFF

size: NA
V: TRBV6-1
J: TRBJ2-5
length: 15
D: TRBD1
DNA: TGTGCCAGCAGAGACAGGGGGCCTTCACAAGAGACCCAGTACTTC
CDR3: CASRDRGPSQETQYF

size: NA
V: TRBV10-3
J: TRBJ2-2
length: 12
D: NA
DNA: TGTGCCACCCAGCCTAGCACCGGGGAGCTGTTTTTT
CDR3: CATQPSTGELFF

size: NA
V: TRBV7-8
J: TRBJ2-5
length: 13
D: NA
DNA: TGTGCCAGCAGCTTAGATATCCAAGAGACCCAGTACTTC
CDR3: CASSLDIQETQYF

size: NA
V: TRBV10-2
J: TRBJ1-1
length: 13
D: NA
DNA: TGCGCCAGCAGTCCGGGACAGAACACTGAAGCTTTCTTT
CDR3: CASSPGQNTEAFF

size: NA
V: TRBV4-1
J: TRBJ2-7
length: 15
D: TRBD1
DNA: TGCGCCAGCAGCCCAAGACGGGGGACAGGGGACGAGCAGTACTTC
CDR3: CASSPRRGTGDEQYF

size: NA
V: TRBV30
J: TRBJ1-1
length: 13
D: NA
DNA: TGTGCCTGGAGTGCGAATATGAACACTGAAGCTTTCTTT
CDR3: CAWSANMNTEAFF

size: NA
V: TRBV9
J: TRBJ1-3
length: 16
D: NA
DNA: TGTGCCAGCAGCGTAGACGGCAGCGTAACTGGAAACACCATATATTTT
CDR3: CASSVDGSVTGNTIYF

size: once
V: TRBV30
J: TRBJ2-7
length: 11
D: NA
DNA: TGTGCCTGGTCAGGCATCTACGAGCAGTACTTC
CDR3: CAWSGIYEQYF

size: NA
V: TRBV29-1
J: TRBJ2-1
length: 14
D: NA
DNA: TGCAGCGTTGAAGATGGTTGGGGGGTCAATGGGCAGTTCTTC
CDR3: CSVEDGWGVNGQFF

size: NA
V: TRBV7-8
J: TRBJ1-5
length: 18
D: TRBD1
DNA: TGTGCCAGCAGCTTAAGATCGTTGTGGGACAGGGGGTACCAGCCCCAGCATTTT
CDR3: CASSLRSLWDRGYQPQHF

size: once
V: TRBV5-6
J: TRBJ2-1
length: 11
D: NA
DNA: TGTGCCAGCAGATATGGGAATGAGCAGTTCTTC
CDR3: CASRYGNEQFF

size: NA
V: TRBV4-1
J: TRBJ1-2
length: 13
D: NA
DNA: TGCGCCAGCAGCCCCCGGGCCTACTATGGCTACACCTTC
CDR3: CASSPRAYYGYTF

size: NA
V: TRBV7-2
J: TRBJ2-3
length: 16
D: TRBD2
DNA: TGTGCCAGCAGCTTCGGACTAGCGGGAGGGGCAGATACGCAGTATTTT
CDR3: CASSFGLAGGADTQYF

size: NA
V: TRBV5-1
J: TRBJ2-5
length: 15
D: NA
DNA: TGCGCCAGCAGCTTGGCCGCTCGAGGGAAAGAGACCCAGTACTTC
CDR3: CASSLAARGKETQYF

size: NA
V: TRBV6-5
J: TRBJ1-1
length: 15
D: TRBD1
DNA: TGTGCCAGCAGTTACTCGAGACAGGGGCGGACTGAAGCTTTCTTT
CDR3: CASSYSRQGRTEAFF

size: NA
V: TRBV28
J: TRBJ1-6
length: 15
D: NA
DNA: TGTGCCAGCAGCCCGGATCCCTCCTATAATTCACCCCTCCACTTT
CDR3: CASSPDPSYNSPLHF

size: NA
V: TRBV13
J: TRBJ1-1
length: 15
D: NA
DNA: TGTGCCAGCACCCTAAGGCAGGTTGACGGCACTGAAGCTTTCTTT
CDR3: CASTLRQVDGTEAFF

size: NA
V: TRBV11-3
J: TRBJ2-1
length: 13
D: NA
DNA: TGTGCCAGCAGCTCTCAGGGAACCAATGAGCAGTTCTTC
CDR3: CASSSQGTNEQFF

size: NA
V: TRBV30
J: TRBJ2-1
length: 13
D: TRBD1
DNA: TGTGCCAGAAGACAGGGGGTTAGCGGATCGCAGTTCTTC
CDR3: CARRQGVSGSQFF

size: NA
V: TRBV29-1
J: TRBJ1-1
length: 10
D: NA
DNA: TGCAGCGTTGAGGAGGGGCGAGCTTTCTTT
CDR3: CSVEEGRAFF

size: NA
V: TRBV27
J: TRBJ2-5
length: 14
D: NA
DNA: TGTGCCAGCAGTTTCGAAGGGACCGTAAAGACCCAGTACTTC
CDR3: CASSFEGTVKTQYF

size: NA
V: TRBV11-2
J: TRBJ2-7
length: 13
D: NA
DNA: TGTGCCAGCAGCTTTACAGCTTTTTACGAGCAGTACTTC
CDR3: CASSFTAFYEQYF

size: NA
V: TRBV2
J: TRBJ1-2
length: 13
D: NA
DNA: TGTGCCAGCAATGGACAGCGAAACTATGGCTACACCTTC
CDR3: CASNGQRNYGYTF

size: NA
V: TRBV5-1
J: TRBJ2-1
length: 17
D: TRBD2
DNA: TGCGCCAGCAGCTTGTCCAGCGGGAGACTCACCTACAATGAGCAGTTCTTC
CDR3: CASSLSSGRLTYNEQFF

size: NA
V: TRBV18
J: TRBJ2-3
length: 11
D: NA
DNA: TGTGCCAGCTCACCGCAGGATACGCAGTATTTT
CDR3: CASSPQDTQYF

size: NA
V: TRBV7-6
J: TRBJ1-5
length: 14
D: NA
DNA: TGTGCCAGCAGCTTAGCGCCTCTCAATCAGCCCCAGCATTTT
CDR3: CASSLAPLNQPQHF

size: NA
V: TRBV27
J: TRBJ1-5
length: 15
D: TRBD1
DNA: TGTGCCAGCAGTGCAGGGACAGGTAGCAATCAGCCCCAGCATTTT
CDR3: CASSAGTGSNQPQHF